The 8 T cell receptor beta chains in this list originate from one sample, sequenced in a study of blood T cell repertoires in COVID-19. Some clones are missing from TCRdb's copy, which holds only in-frame ones; the method was immunoSEQ multiplex PCR. Of roughly 700,000 clones in the sample, 80% to 90% were seen once. The sequencing input was peripheral blood. These receptors all stem from a woman younger than 30 with acute or convalescent COVID-19.

In its sample, this clone was seen a few times. This chain uses TRBV6-5 with TRBJ1-2; TRBD1 matches 7 bases. The CDR3 consists of 14 residues. The V gene end was trimmed by 2 bases and the J gene end by 6 bases; junction bases not matched to a gene: 6. In germline, CDR1 is MNHEY, CDR2 SVGAGI. CDR3 DNA: TGTGCCAGCAGTTACGGGACAGAGGGGAATGGCTACACCTTC. Its translation: CASSYGTEGNGYTF.

The chain has TRBV30 and TRBJ2-2; D is ambiguous. CDR3 size: 14 residues. Trimming shortened V by 7 bases and J by 0 bases, and 12 bases separated the two germline ends. The germline V gene has CDR1 GTSNPN and CDR2 SVGIG (reference sequence). The DNA for the CDR3 is TGTGCCTCCCCAGGCTTCGCGAACACCGGGGAGCTGTTTTTT. This sequence encodes CASPGFANTGELFF.

This clone came up once. This sample also contains other DNA sequences that code for the same CDR3. The rearrangement uses TRBV5-1 and TRBJ2-3; D not certain. Trimming cost V 0 bases and J 2 bases, with 7 bases left between them. The CDR3 length is 14 residues. CDR1 and CDR2 (germline): SGHRS, YFSETQ. CDR3 nucleotide sequence: TGCGCCAGCAGCTTGGAACAGACCACAGATACGCAGTATTTT. Amino acids: CASSLEQTTDTQYF.

V gene TRBV6-4 combines with J gene TRBJ1-6; the D gene is possibly TRBD1 (5 bases). The CDR3 is 13 amino acids. CDR1 and CDR2 from the germline V gene are MRHNA and SNTAGT. V gave up 6 bases and J gave up 8 bases, with 11 bases separating them. DNA of the CDR3: TGTGCCAGCAGGGGCAGGGAGGATTCACCCCTCCACTTT. It is translated as CASRGREDSPLHF.

The rearrangement joins TRBV6-2 or TRBV6-3 to TRBJ1-5; 9 bases fit TRBD1. V lost 4 bases to trimming and J lost 6 bases; unmatched junction nucleotides: 10. The CDR3 is 16 amino acids. Per the germline V gene, CDR1 is MNHEY and CDR2 is SVGEGT. CDR3 in DNA: TGTGCCAGCAGTTCCTTGGACAGGGGAAGGGCTCAGCCCCAGCATTTT. It is translated as CASSSLDRGRAQPQHF.

V is TRBV9 and J is TRBJ2-6, with 8 nucleotides matching TRBD2. CDR3 length: 16 residues. CDR1 is SGDLS and CDR2 is YYNGEE in the germline V gene. Germline trimming cut 4 bases from V and 0 bases from J; bases unmatched to any gene: 3. CDR3 DNA sequence: TGTGCCAGCAGCCAGGCGGGGGGCTCTGGGGCCAACGTCCTGACTTTC. Protein sequence: CASSQAGGSGANVLTF. Using reference TRBV9 and TRBJ2-6 for the parts outside the CDR3, the full variable domain is DSGVTQTPKHLITATGQRVTLRCSPRSGDLSVYWYQQSLDQGLQFLIQYYNGEERAKGNILERFSAQQFPDLHSELNLSSLELGDSALYFCASSQAGGSGANVLTFGAGSRLTVL.

This clone appeared once. V is TRBV6-2 or TRBV6-3 and J is TRBJ1-6, with D unclear. V lost 4 bases and J lost 2, with 6 bases in between. CDR1 MNHEY and CDR2 SVGEGT come from the germline V gene. The CDR3 has 14 residues. CDR3 nucleotide sequence: TGTGCCAGCAGTTTGGTAGCCTATAATTCACCCCTCCACTTT. It translates to CASSLVAYNSPLHF.

In nucleotides, the CDR3 is TGTGCCAGCAGCGTGACAGGCTCTCCTAACTATGGCTACACCTTC. It encodes CASSVTGSPNYGYTF. The chain is built from TRBV9 and TRBJ1-2; possible D gene TRBD1, 6 bases. Germline loops: CDR1 SGDLS, CDR2 YYNGEE. This CDR3 comprises 15 residues. Trimming cost V 2 bases and J 0 bases, with 11 bases left between them. The whole variable domain, remainder taken from reference TRBV9 and TRBJ1-2, is DSGVTQTPKHLITATGQRVTLRCSPRSGDLSVYWYQQSLDQGLQFLIQYYNGEERAKGNILERFSAQQFPDLHSELNLSSLELGDSALYFCASSVTGSPNYGYTFGSGTRLTVV.